The 2 T cell receptor beta chains given below trace back to one sample, sequenced in a study of radiotherapy plus CTLA-4 blockade in lung cancer. Some clones are missing from TCRdb's copy, which holds only in-frame ones; the method was immunoSEQ multiplex PCR. Of roughly 57,000 clones listed, approximately 82% are singletons. The sequences come from peripheral blood, collected from a patient treated with radiotherapy plus ipilimumab. The receptors shown here come from a human donor with non-small cell lung cancer whose response to radiotherapy plus ipilimumab could not be evaluated.

With respect to this clone: The sample holds other DNA sequences that translate to the same CDR3. As DNA, the CDR3 is TGTGCCAGCAGTGAAGGCGGCCTGAACTATGGCTACACCTTC. It yields the protein CASSEGGLNYGYTF. The chain couples TRBV6-1 to TRBJ1-2; no reliable D call. The CDR3 runs 14 residues. The V gene's germline CDR1 is MNHNS and CDR2 SASEGT. V lost 1 base, J lost 2 bases, and 8 bases lay in between.

V and J are TRBV5-6 and TRBJ2-3; a weak D match, TRBD2 (6 bases). V lost 0 bases to trimming and J lost 2 bases, with 10 bases between them. Germline CDR1 SGHDT, CDR2 YYEEEE. The CDR3 sequence is 15 residues long. The DNA of the CDR3 is TGTGCCAGCAGCTTGGGTGGGAGGCTCACAGATACGCAGTATTTT. This codes for CASSLGGRLTDTQYF.